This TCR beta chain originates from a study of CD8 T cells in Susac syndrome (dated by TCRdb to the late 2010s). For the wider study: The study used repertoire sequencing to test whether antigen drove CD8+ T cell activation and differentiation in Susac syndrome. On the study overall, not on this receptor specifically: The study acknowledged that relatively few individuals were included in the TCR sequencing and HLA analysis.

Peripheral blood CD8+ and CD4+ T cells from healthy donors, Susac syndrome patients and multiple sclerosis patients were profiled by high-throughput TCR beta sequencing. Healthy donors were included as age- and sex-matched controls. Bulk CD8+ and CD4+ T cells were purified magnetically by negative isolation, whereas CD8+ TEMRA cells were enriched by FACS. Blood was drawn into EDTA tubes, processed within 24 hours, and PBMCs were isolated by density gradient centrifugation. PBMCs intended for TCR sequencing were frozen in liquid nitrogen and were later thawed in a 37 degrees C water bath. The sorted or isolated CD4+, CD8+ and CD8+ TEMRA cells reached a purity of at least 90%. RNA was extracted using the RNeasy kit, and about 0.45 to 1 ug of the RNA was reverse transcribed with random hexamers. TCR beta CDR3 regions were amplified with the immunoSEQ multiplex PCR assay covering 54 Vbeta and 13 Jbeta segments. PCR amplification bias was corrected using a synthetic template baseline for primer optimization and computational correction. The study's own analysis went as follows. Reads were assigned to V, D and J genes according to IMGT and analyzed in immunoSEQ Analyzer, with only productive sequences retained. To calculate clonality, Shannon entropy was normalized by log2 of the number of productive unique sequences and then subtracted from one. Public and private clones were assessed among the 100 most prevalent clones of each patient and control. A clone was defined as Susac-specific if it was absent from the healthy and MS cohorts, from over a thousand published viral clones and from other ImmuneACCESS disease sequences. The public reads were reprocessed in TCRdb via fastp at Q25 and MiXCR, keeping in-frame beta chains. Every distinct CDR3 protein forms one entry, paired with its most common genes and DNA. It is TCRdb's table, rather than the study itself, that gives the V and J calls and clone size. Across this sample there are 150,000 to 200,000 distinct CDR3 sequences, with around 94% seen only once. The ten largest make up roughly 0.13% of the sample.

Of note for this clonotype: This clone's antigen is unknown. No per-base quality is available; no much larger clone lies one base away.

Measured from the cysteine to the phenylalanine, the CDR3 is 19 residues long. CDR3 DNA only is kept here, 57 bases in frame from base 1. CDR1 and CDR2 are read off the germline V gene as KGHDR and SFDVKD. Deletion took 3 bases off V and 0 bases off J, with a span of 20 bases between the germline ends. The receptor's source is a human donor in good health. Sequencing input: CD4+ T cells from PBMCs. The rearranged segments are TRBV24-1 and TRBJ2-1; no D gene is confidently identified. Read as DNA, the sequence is TGTGCCACCAGTGATGAGCCTCCTAGGGTCTGTAGCTCCTACAATGAGCAGTTCTTC. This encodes CATSDEPPRVCSSYNEQFF.